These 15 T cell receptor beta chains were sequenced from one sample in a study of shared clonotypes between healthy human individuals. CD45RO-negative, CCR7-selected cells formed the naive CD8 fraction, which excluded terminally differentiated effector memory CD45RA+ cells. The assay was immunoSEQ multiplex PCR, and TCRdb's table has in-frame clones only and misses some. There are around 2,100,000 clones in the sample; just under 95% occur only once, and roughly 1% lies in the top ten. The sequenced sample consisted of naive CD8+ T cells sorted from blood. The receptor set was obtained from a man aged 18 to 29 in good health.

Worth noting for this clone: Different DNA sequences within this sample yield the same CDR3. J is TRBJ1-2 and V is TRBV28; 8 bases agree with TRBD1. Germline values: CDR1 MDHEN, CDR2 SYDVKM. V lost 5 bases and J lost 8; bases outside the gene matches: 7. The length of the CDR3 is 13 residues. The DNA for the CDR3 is TGTGCCAGCAGTCCGGACAGGGTAAACGGCTACACCTTC. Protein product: CASSPDRVNGYTF.

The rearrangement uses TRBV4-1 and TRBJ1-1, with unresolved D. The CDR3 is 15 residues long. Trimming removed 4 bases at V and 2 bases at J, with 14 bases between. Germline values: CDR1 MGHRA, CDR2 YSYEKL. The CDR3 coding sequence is TGCGCCAGCAGCCTTATCGCTCAGGTCAACACTGAAGCTTTCTTT. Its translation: CASSLIAQVNTEAFF.

This CDR3 is CASSSWDGGFPEAFF. CDR3 nucleotides: TGTGCCAGCAGCTCCTGGGACGGTGGGTTCCCTGAAGCTTTCTTT. The chain links TRBV5-4 to TRBJ1-1; D is perhaps TRBD1 (5 bases). The germline V gene has CDR1 SGHNT and CDR2 YYREEE (reference sequence). CDR3 length equals 15 residues. The V end was cut by 3 bases, the J end by 6 bases, with 18 bases between.

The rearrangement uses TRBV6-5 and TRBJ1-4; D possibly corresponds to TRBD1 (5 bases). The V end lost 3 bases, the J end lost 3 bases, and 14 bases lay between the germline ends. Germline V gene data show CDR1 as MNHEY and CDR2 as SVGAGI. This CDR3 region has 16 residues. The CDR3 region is CASSYAGRIPNEKLFF. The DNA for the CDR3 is TGTGCCAGCAGTTATGCAGGGAGAATTCCTAATGAAAAACTGTTTTTT.

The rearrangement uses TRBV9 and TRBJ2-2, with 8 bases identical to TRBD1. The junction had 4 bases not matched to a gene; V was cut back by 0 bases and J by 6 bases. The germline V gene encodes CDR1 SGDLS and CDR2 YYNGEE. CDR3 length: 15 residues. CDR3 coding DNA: TGTGCCAGCAGCGTAGAGGTCAGGGGGCCCGGGGAGCTGTTTTTT. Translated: CASSVEVRGPGELFF.

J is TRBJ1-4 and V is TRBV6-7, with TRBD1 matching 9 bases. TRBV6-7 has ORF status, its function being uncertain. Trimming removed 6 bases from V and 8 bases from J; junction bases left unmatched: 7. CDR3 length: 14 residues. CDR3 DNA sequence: TGTGCCAGCAGCGGACAGGGGTTTCGGGAAAAACTGTTTTTT. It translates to CASSGQGFREKLFF.

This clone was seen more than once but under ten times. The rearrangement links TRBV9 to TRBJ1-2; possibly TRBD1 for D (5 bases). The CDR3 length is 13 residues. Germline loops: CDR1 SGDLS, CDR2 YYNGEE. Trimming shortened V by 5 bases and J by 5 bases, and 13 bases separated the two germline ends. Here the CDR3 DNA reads TGTGCCAGCAGTGGGGACGGGAGGTATGGCTACACCTTC. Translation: CASSGDGRYGYTF. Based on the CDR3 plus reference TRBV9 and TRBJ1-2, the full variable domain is DSGVTQTPKHLITATGQRVTLRCSPRSGDLSVYWYQQSLDQGLQFLIQYYNGEERAKGNILERFSAQQFPDLHSELNLSSLELGDSALYFCASSGDGRYGYTFGSGTRLTVV.

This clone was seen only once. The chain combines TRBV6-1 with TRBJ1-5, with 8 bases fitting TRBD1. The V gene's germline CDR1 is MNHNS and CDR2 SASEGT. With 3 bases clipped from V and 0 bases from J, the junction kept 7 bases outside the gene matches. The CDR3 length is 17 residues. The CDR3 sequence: CASSERTGTFSNQPQHF. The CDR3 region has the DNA TGTGCCAGCAGTGAGAGGACAGGGACCTTTAGCAATCAGCCCCAGCATTTT.

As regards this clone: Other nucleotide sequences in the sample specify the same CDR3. The CDR3 sequence is CASSAGQGAYEQYF. CDR3 sequence (DNA): TGTGCCAGCAGCGCGGGACAGGGAGCCTACGAGCAGTACTTC. The V call is TRBV7-9, the J call TRBJ2-7, with TRBD1 matching over 9 bases. This CDR3 has 14 amino acids. Per germline, CDR1 SEHNR and CDR2 FQNEAQ (reference sequence). J gave up 2 bases and V 5 bases, and 4 bases lay outside the gene matches.

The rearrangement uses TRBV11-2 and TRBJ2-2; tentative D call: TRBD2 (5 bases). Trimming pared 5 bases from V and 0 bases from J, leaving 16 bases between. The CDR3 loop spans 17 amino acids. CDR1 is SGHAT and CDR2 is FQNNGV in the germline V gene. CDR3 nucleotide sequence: TGTGCCAGCAGCCAATATGTTCCGGGGACGAACACCGGGGAGCTGTTTTTT. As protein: CASSQYVPGTNTGELFF.

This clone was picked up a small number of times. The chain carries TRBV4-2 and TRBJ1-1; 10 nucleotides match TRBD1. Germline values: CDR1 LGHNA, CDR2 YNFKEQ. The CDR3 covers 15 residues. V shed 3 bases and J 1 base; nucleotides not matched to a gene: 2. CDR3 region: CASSQGTGENTEAFF. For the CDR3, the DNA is TGTGCCAGCAGCCAGGGGACAGGGGAGAACACTGAAGCTTTCTTT.

CDR3 amino acids: CASSFVEARYQETQYF. For the CDR3, the DNA is TGTGCCAGCAGCTTTGTCGAGGCACGGTACCAAGAGACCCAGTACTTC. V gene TRBV7-6 combines with J gene TRBJ2-5; D is unresolved. V lost 3 bases, J lost 0 bases, and 14 bases lay in between. CDR3 length: 16 amino acids. Per the germline V gene, CDR1 is SGHVS and CDR2 is FNYEAQ.

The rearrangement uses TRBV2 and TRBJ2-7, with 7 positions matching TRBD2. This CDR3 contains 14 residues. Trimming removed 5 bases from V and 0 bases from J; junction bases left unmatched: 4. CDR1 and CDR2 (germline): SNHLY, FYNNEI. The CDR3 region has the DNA TGTGCCAGCAGTTCCGGGACTACCTCCTACGAGCAGTACTTC. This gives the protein CASSSGTTSYEQYF.

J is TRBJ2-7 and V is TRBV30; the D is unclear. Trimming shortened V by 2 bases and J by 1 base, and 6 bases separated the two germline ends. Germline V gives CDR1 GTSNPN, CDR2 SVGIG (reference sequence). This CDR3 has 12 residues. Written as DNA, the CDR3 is TGTGCCTGGAGTTACAATTCCTACGAGCAGTACTTC. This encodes CAWSYNSYEQYF.

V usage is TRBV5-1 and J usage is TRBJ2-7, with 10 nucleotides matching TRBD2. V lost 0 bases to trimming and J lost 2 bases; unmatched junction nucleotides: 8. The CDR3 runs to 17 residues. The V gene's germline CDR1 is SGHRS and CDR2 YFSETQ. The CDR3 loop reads CASSLAEAGGLTYEQYF. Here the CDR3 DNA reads TGCGCCAGCAGCTTGGCCGAAGCGGGAGGGTTGACCTACGAGCAGTACTTC.